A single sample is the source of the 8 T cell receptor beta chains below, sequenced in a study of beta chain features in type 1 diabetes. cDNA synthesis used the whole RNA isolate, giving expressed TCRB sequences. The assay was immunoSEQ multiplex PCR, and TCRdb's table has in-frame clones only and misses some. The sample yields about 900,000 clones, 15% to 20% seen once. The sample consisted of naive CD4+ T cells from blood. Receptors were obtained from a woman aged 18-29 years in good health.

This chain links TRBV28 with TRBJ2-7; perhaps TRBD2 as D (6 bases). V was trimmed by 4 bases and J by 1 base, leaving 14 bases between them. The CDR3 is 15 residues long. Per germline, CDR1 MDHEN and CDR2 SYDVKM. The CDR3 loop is CASSSPGLTSYEQYF. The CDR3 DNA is TGTGCCAGCAGTTCTCCGGGACTCACATCCTACGAGCAGTACTTC.

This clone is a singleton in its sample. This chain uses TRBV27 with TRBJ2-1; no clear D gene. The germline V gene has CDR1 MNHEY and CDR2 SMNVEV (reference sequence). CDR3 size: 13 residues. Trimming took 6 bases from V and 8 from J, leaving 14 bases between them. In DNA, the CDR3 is TGTGCCAGCAGGTCCCTTGCCCACTATGAGCAGTTCTTC. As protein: CASRSLAHYEQFF.

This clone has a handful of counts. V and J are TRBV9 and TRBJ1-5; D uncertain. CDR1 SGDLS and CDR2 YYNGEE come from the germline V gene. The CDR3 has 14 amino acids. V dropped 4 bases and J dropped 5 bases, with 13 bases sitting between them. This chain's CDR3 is CASSPDFNYQPQHF. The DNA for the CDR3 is TGTGCCAGCAGCCCAGATTTTAACTATCAGCCCCAGCATTTT. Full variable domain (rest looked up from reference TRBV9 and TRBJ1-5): DSGVTQTPKHLITATGQRVTLRCSPRSGDLSVYWYQQSLDQGLQFLIQYYNGEERAKGNILERFSAQQFPDLHSELNLSSLELGDSALYFCASSPDFNYQPQHFGDGTRLSIL.

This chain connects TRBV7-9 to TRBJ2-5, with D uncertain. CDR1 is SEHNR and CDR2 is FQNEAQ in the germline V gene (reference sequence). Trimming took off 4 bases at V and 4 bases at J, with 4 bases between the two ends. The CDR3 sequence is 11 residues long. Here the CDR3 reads CASSWRETQYF. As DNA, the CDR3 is TGTGCCAGCAGCTGGCGAGAGACCCAGTACTTC.

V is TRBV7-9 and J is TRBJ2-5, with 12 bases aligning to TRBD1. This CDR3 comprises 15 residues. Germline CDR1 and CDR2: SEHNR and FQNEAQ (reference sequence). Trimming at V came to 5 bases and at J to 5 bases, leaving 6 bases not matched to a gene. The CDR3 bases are TGTGCCAGCAGCACCGGGACAGGGGGCCGGGAGACCCAGTACTTC. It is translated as CASSTGTGGRETQYF.

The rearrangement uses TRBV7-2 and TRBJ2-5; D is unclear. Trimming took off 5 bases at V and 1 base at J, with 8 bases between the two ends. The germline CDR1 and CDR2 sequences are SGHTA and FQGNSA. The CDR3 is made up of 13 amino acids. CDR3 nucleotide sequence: TGTGCCAGCAGCCTACGAGCCCAAGAGACCCAGTACTTC. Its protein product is CASSLRAQETQYF.

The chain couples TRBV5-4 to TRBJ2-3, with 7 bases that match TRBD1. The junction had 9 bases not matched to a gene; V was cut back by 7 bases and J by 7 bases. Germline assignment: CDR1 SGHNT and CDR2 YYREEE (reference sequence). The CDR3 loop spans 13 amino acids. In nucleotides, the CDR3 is TGTGCCAGCGGGAGACAGGGTAGGAATACGCAGTATTTT. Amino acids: CASGRQGRNTQYF.

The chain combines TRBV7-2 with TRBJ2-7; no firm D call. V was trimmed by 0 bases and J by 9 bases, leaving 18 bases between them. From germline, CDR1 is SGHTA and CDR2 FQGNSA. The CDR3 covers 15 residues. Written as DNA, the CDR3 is TGTGCCAGCAGCTTAGCCCAGCGAGGCGTAGGTCGGCAGTACTTC. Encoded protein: CASSLAQRGVGRQYF.